This T cell receptor (beta chain) was found in a study of blood T cell repertoires in COVID-19. Study summary: Donors in the United States, Italy and Spain gave samples during acute or convalescent COVID-19. The analysed material was cDNA or gDNA that came from T cells, B-cell-depleted T cells, or PBMCs.

This CDR3 has 15 residues. Trimming stripped 6 bases from V and 0 bases from J, with 13 bases between. Germline CDR1 is SNHLY and CDR2 is FYNNEI. As processed by the authors: Amplifying reference gene primers gave estimates of nucleated cell counts. Some clones are missing from TCRdb's copy, which holds only in-frame ones; the method was immunoSEQ multiplex PCR. V and J calls and clone size are as listed in that table; D and trimming were resolved from the DNA. The sample yields some 150,000 clones, 65% to 90% seen once. Sample: peripheral blood. This TCR was recovered from a man aged 50-60 years with acute or convalescent COVID-19. V usage is TRBV2 and J usage is TRBJ2-3; D might be TRBD2 (5 bases). CDR3 in DNA: TGTGCCAGCAGGGCGGACTCCATTAGCACAGATACGCAGTATTTT. Translation gives CASRADSISTDTQYF.